This TCR beta chain originates from a study of response to subunit inactivated influenza vaccine. In regard to this clonotype: The antigen is unknown.

TCRdb fed the RT-PCR reads into MiXCR, producing one record per CDR3 protein. The table shows around 790,000 distinct CDR3 sequences, with around 20% occurring only once. Trimming at V came to 5 bases and at J to 0 bases, leaving 7 bases not matched to a gene. Germline V gene sequence: CDR1 GTSNPN, CDR2 SVGIG (reference sequence). The CDR3 loop spans 14 amino acids. General study findings and limits: Few additional T cells are recruited per seasonal influenza vaccination, authors suggested.

The material sequenced was PBMCs from blood, taken roughly 5 days after vaccination. The clonotype originates from a man in his fifties who received an inactivated influenza vaccine. The V call is TRBV30, the J call TRBJ2-7; 7 positions agree with TRBD1. The CDR3 loop reads CAWARDSISYEQYF. The CDR3 DNA reads TGTGCCTGGGCGAGGGACAGTATCTCCTACGAGCAGTACTTC.